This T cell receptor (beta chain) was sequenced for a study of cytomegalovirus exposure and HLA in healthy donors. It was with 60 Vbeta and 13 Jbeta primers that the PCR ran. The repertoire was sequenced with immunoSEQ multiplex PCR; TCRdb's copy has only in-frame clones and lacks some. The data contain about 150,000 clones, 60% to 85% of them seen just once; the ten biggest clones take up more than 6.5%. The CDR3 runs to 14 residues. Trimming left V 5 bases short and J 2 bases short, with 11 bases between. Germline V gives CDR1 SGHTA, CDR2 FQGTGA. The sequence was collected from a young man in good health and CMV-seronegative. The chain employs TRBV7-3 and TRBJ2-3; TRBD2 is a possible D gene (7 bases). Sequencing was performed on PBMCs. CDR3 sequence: CASSPGGPTDTQYF. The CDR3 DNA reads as TGTGCCAGCAGCCCCGGGGGGCCCACAGATACGCAGTATTTT.